The TCR beta chain described here comes from a study of T cell clonotyping in hematopoietic cell transplantation. The overall study: Pretransplant recipient samples were taken after cytoreduction. Points from the study as a whole: After transplant, recipient diversity fell while pathologically expanded clonotypes grew through day 180.

Time point in this sample: recipient sample about 28 days before transplant, after cytoreduction. V was trimmed by 6 bases and J by 0 bases, leaving 18 bases between them. There are 16 residues in the CDR3. Germline V gene data show CDR1 as SQVTM and CDR2 as ANQGSEA. Only in-frame clones appear in the TCRdb table, and some are missing; sequencing was by immunoSEQ multiplex PCR. Of some 28,000 clones in the sample, approximately 82% were seen once. This clone occurred once. Its specificity is not known. This clonotype was sampled from a man aged 35-49 years with acute myeloid leukemia. Some clones in this sample may be carry-over from other donors' samples. The gene calls are TRBV29-1 and TRBJ2-1; D gene uncertain. The sample in question was peripheral blood mononuclear cells, obtained before stem cell transplant. The CDR3 here is CSVVSQAKFSYNEQFF. CDR3 DNA: TGCAGCGTCGTTTCCCAGGCGAAATTCTCCTACAATGAGCAGTTCTTC.